Below are 27 T cell receptor beta chains sequenced from a single sample in a study of cytomegalovirus exposure and HLA in healthy donors. The PCR was carried out with 60 Vbeta primers and 13 Jbeta primers. The method was immunoSEQ multiplex PCR; TCRdb's version includes in-frame clones alone and lacks a portion of them. The repertoire holds 110,000 or so clones, around 68% seen once, with roughly 12% in the top ten. Sequencing was performed on PBMCs. Receptors were obtained from a woman aged 45-65 years in good health and CMV-seropositive.

The J gene is TRBJ2-1, the V gene TRBV5-1, with TRBD2 matching 8 bases. Germline-derived CDR1 and CDR2 are SGHRS and YFSETQ. The CDR3 length is 16 residues. J gave up 5 bases and V 0 bases, and 7 bases lay outside the gene matches. The CDR3, as DNA: TGCGCCAGCAGCTTGGTCCCGGGAGGGAAAAACAATGAGCAGTTCTTC. Translating gives CASSLVPGGKNNEQFF.

This clone showed up many times. The CDR3 DNA follows: TGTGCCAGCAGTTCAGGACAGGGGCAAGCTTTCTTT. Its protein product is CASSSGQGQAFF. J is TRBJ1-1 and V is TRBV6-5; 9 bases map to TRBD1. V lost 4 bases to trimming and J lost 9 bases; unmatched junction nucleotides: 3. The length of the CDR3 is 12 residues. Germline CDR1 is MNHEY and CDR2 is SVGAGI.

This sequence joins TRBV9 and TRBJ2-7, with 11 bases lining up with TRBD2. J was trimmed by 2 bases and V by 4 bases; bases with no gene match: 8. CDR1 is SGDLS, CDR2 YYNGEE, per germline. The CDR3 has 16 residues. The CDR3 nucleotides are TGTGCCAGCAGCCCAGGGACTAGCGGAGCACCCTACGAGCAGTACTTC. This sequence encodes CASSPGTSGAPYEQYF.

The chain joins TRBV9 to TRBJ2-5; D possibly corresponds to TRBD2 (5 bases). Trimming shortened V by 0 bases and J by 3 bases, and 9 bases separated the two germline ends. This CDR3 is built from 14 residues. Germline-derived CDR1 and CDR2 are SGDLS and YYNGEE. For the CDR3, the DNA is TGTGCCAGCAGCGTAGCGGGGATAAAAGAGACCCAGTACTTC. This sequence encodes CASSVAGIKETQYF.

This clone appeared a few times. The V call is TRBV18, the J call TRBJ1-4; D is undetermined. Germline loops: CDR1 KGHSH, CDR2 LQKENI. V was clipped by 6 bases and J by 6 bases, with 11 bases between them. This CDR3 comprises 13 residues. The CDR3 coding sequence is TGTGCCAGCTCCGGGGATGAGGATGAAAAACTGTTTTTT. Protein product: CASSGDEDEKLFF.

This clone came up once. The chain joins TRBV27 to TRBJ2-7, with a tentative D call TRBD2 (7 bases). CDR3 length: 13 amino acids. Germline CDR1 reads MNHEY; CDR2 reads SMNVEV (reference sequence). Trimming stripped 5 bases from V and 5 bases from J, with 13 bases between. CDR3 residues: CASSPSGGHEQYF. In nucleotides, the CDR3 is TGTGCCAGCAGTCCCTCGGGGGGCCACGAGCAGTACTTC.

This clone was detected only a few times. The rearrangement joins TRBV4-2 to TRBJ1-1, with TRBD1 identical over 9 bases. CDR3 length equals 15 residues. V lost 1 base to trimming and J lost 4 bases; unmatched junction nucleotides: 4. The V gene's germline CDR1 is LGHNA and CDR2 YNFKEQ. The DNA for the CDR3 is TGTGCCAGCAGCCAAGCACAGGGGGCGGGCACTGAAGCTTTCTTT. This sequence encodes CASSQAQGAGTEAFF.

This chain links TRBV7-2 with TRBJ2-5; D is perhaps TRBD1 (6 bases). The CDR3 spans 14 residues. Trimming pared 4 bases from V and 2 bases from J, leaving 11 bases between. Germline CDR1 and CDR2: SGHTA and FQGNSA. CDR3 residues: CASSSWDIQETQYF. CDR3 in DNA: TGTGCCAGCAGCTCTTGGGACATACAAGAGACCCAGTACTTC. Full variable domain (missing parts from reference TRBV7-2 and TRBJ2-5): GAGVSQSPSNKVTEKGKDVELRCDPISGHTALYWYRQSLGQGLEFLIYFQGNSAPDKSGLPSDRFSAERTGGSVSTLTIQRTQQEDSAVYLCASSSWDIQETQYFGPGTRLLVL.

This clone was counted a few times. The V and J genes are TRBV4-3 and TRBJ1-2, with a weak D call TRBD1 (6 bases). V was clipped by 0 bases and J by 3 bases, with 11 bases between them. The CDR3 extends over 15 amino acids. Germline lookup yields CDR1 LGHNA and CDR2 YSLEER. CDR3 bases: TGCGCCAGCAGCCAAGACAGGGGTTTAGACTATGGCTACACCTTC. It translates to CASSQDRGLDYGYTF.

J is TRBJ2-5 and V is TRBV7-2; 8 nucleotides match TRBD2. The end of the DNA fits TRBJ2-7 better, so the J call may be wrong. CDR1 is SGHTA and CDR2 is FQGNSA in the germline V gene. The CDR3 is 17 amino acids. In nucleotides, the CDR3 is TGTGCCAGCAGCTTAGTTTCCGGGACTAGTATGGACGGCGAGCAGTACTTC. Its protein product is CASSLVSGTSMDGEQYF.

This clone was counted only a few times. This chain joins TRBV5-4 and TRBJ1-6; no clear D. This CDR3 comprises 15 residues. Germline CDR1 SGHNT, CDR2 YYREEE (reference sequence). Trimming cost V 4 bases and J 5 bases, with 13 bases left between them. Written as DNA, the CDR3 is TGTGCCAGCAGCAGGATGACACGCGATAATTCACCCCTCCACTTT. Encoded protein: CASSRMTRDNSPLHF.

This chain uses TRBV4-3 with TRBJ1-3; weak D call: TRBD1 (6 bases). The CDR3 has 16 amino acids. The germline V gene has CDR1 LGHNA and CDR2 YSLEER. V was pared by 3 bases and J by 0 bases, with 12 bases between. In DNA form, the CDR3 reads TGCGCCAGCAGCCAGGCCGGACAGAACTCTGGAAACACCATATATTTT. Translating gives CASSQAGQNSGNTIYF.

The V and J genes are TRBV28 and TRBJ1-2, with 7 positions matching TRBD1. Germline lookup yields CDR1 MDHEN and CDR2 SYDVKM. The V gene end was trimmed by 5 bases and the J gene end by 8 bases; junction bases not matched to a gene: 11. This CDR3 has 14 amino acids. The CDR3 DNA is TGTGCCAGCAGTGTTGACGGTCGCAGGGGGGGCTACACCTTC. It codes for CASSVDGRRGGYTF.

This rearrangement joins TRBV6-1 to TRBJ2-7; the match to TRBD1 covers 7 bases. J lost 2 bases, V lost 6 bases, and 10 bases had no gene match. CDR1 MNHNS and CDR2 SASEGT come from the germline V gene. The CDR3 extends over 15 amino acids. The CDR3 DNA reads TGTGCCAGCAGCCCGACCAGACAGGGAACCTACGAGCAGTACTTC. As protein: CASSPTRQGTYEQYF.

On this clone itself: One end of the junction varies from germline; a read error may be responsible. The chain links TRBV6-1 to TRBJ2-5; 9 bases line up with TRBD2. The J call is doubtful: the DNA matches TRBJ2-7 better. The CDR3 contains 13 residues. Germline lookup yields CDR1 MNHNS and CDR2 SASEGT. As DNA, the CDR3 is TGTGCCAGCAGTCAAGCGGGAGGCTACGAGCAGTACTTC. Its translation: CASSQAGGYEQYF.

V is TRBV25-1 and J is TRBJ1-4; D remains unclear. CDR1 is MGHDK and CDR2 is SYGVNS in the germline V gene. This CDR3 has 14 residues. The V end lost 4 bases, the J end lost 7 bases, and 13 bases lay between the germline ends. CDR3 amino acids: CASSVQGSTEKLFF. For the CDR3, the DNA is TGTGCCAGCAGTGTTCAAGGGAGTACTGAAAAACTGTTTTTT.

This clone has more than one count but fewer than ten. The chain recombines TRBV28 with TRBJ1-2; 8 bases are a match to TRBD1. CDR3 length: 13 residues. V lost 7 bases to trimming and J lost 5 bases; unmatched junction nucleotides: 6. The germline V gene has CDR1 MDHEN and CDR2 SYDVKM. The CDR3 DNA reads as TGTGCCAGCAATCCGACAGGGGTTTATGGCTACACCTTC. Its translation: CASNPTGVYGYTF.

J is TRBJ2-7 and V is TRBV6-6; 8 nucleotides line up with TRBD1. Germline V lookup: CDR1 MNHNY, CDR2 SVGAGI (reference sequence). The CDR3 is 13 residues long. The V segment lost 7 bases and the J segment 2 bases; nucleotides outside the gene matches: 4. The CDR3 DNA sequence: TGTGCCAGCACCACGGGACAGGCCTACGAGCAGTACTTC. As protein: CASTTGQAYEQYF.

This sequence joins TRBV7-9 and TRBJ2-1; D possibly corresponds to TRBD2 (6 bases). This CDR3 comprises 14 residues. Germline CDR1 SEHNR, CDR2 FQNEAQ (reference sequence). Trimming took off 4 bases at V and 2 bases at J, with 9 bases between the two ends. The CDR3 nucleotides are TGTGCCAGCAGCTCGGGACTGACCTACAATGAGCAGTTCTTC. Its protein is CASSSGLTYNEQFF.

V and J are TRBV4-1 and TRBJ2-7; the D gene is possibly TRBD1 (6 bases). This CDR3 has 16 residues. Trimming took off 1 base at V and 0 bases at J, with 13 bases between the two ends. In germline, CDR1 is MGHRA, CDR2 YSYEKL. DNA for the CDR3: TGCGCCAGCAGCCAAGGGACAGCCCTATTCTCCTACGAGCAGTACTTC. Its protein is CASSQGTALFSYEQYF.

V gene TRBV9 combines with J gene TRBJ2-7, with 14 positions matching TRBD2. J gave up 3 bases and V 7 bases, and 9 bases lay outside the gene matches. Germline CDR1 SGDLS, CDR2 YYNGEE. This CDR3 has 16 residues. CDR3 coding DNA: TGTGCCAGCTCCTCCGGGGGACTAGCGGGGGACTACGAGCAGTACTTC. This translates into CASSSGGLAGDYEQYF.

The genes are TRBV18 and TRBJ1-6; 7 bases agree with TRBD1. The CDR3 is 15 amino acids. Trimming cost V 3 bases and J 8 bases; bases outside gene matches: 7. Looked up from germline, CDR1 is KGHSH and CDR2 is LQKENI. The CDR3 loop is CASSPTGRVDSPLHF. The CDR3 nucleotides are TGTGCCAGCTCACCGACAGGGCGGGTAGATTCACCCCTCCACTTT.

This sequence joins TRBV19 and TRBJ2-2, with 9 bases that match TRBD1. The germline gives CDR1 LNHDA, CDR2 SQIVND (reference sequence). Unmatched junction bases numbered 7, after V lost 7 bases and J lost 4 bases. This CDR3 comprises 15 residues. The DNA of the CDR3 is TGTGCCAGTACCGGGACAGGGAAGGGCACCGGGGAGCTGTTTTTT. It translates to CASTGTGKGTGELFF.

The rearrangement links TRBV6-5 to TRBJ1-1; D unclear. Germline loops: CDR1 MNHEY, CDR2 SVGAGI. The CDR3 has 11 amino acids. Trimming took off 5 bases at V and 7 bases at J, with 8 bases between the two ends. CDR3: CASSTGIEAFF. Here the CDR3 DNA reads TGTGCCAGCAGTACCGGGATTGAAGCTTTCTTT.

The rearrangement uses TRBV2 and TRBJ2-5; D is possibly TRBD1 (6 bases). CDR1 and CDR2 (germline): SNHLY, FYNNEI. The V end was cut by 6 bases, the J end by 2 bases, with 13 bases between. The CDR3 is 14 amino acids. The CDR3, as DNA: TGTGCCAGCAGCCAAGGTACAGGGCAAGAGACCCAGTACTTC. This gives the protein CASSQGTGQETQYF.

The chain recombines TRBV30 with TRBJ2-3; 12 bases align to TRBD2. The CDR3 has 18 residues. Germline CDR1 and CDR2: GTSNPN and SVGIG (reference sequence). Unmatched junction bases numbered 9, after V lost 1 base and J lost 1 base. The CDR3 reads CAWSEGTSGYGGTDTQYF. CDR3 coding DNA: TGTGCCTGGAGTGAGGGGACTAGCGGGTATGGTGGCACAGATACGCAGTATTTT.

The chain links TRBV7-2 to TRBJ1-1; 8 positions match TRBD1. V lost 3 bases and J lost 4; bases outside the gene matches: 10. CDR3 size: 16 residues. The germline CDR1 and CDR2 sequences are SGHTA and FQGNSA. CDR3 in DNA: TGTGCCAGCAGCTTGGGGACAGGTTTAACTCTCACTGAAGCTTTCTTT. Translating gives CASSLGTGLTLTEAFF.